The source of this T cell receptor (beta chain) is a study of radiation and T cells in renal cell carcinoma. The CDR3 loop spans 16 amino acids. V was trimmed by 5 bases and J by 5 bases, leaving 21 bases between them. The V gene's germline CDR1 is SEHNR and CDR2 FQNEAQ (reference sequence). Time point indicated: blood 2 weeks post-SBRT. Treatment defined: 15 Gy SBRT to primary tumor, nephrectomy 4 weeks later. Radiation-treated patients gave blood at baseline, week 2 and week 4. The tumor was a clear cell renal cell carcinoma. Worth noting for this clone: Its antigen is undetermined.

Study-wide results and caveats: In blood, top tumor clones expanded by 2 weeks, shrinking by 4.

Method: immunoSEQ multiplex PCR; TCRdb's copy keeps in-frame clones and lacks some. Of approximately 49,000 clones in the sample, roughly 78% were seen once. The starting material was blood, obtained from a patient whose treatment included radiotherapy and nephrectomy. The rearrangement uses TRBV7-9 and TRBJ2-5; D perhaps matches TRBD2 (6 bases). The clonotype comes from a woman aged 65 to 85 with renal cell carcinoma. CDR3 in amino acids: CASSRDPLAGGETQYF. DNA of the CDR3: TGTGCCAGCAGCCGCGACCCCTTAGCCGGGGGTGAGACCCAGTACTTC.